This is a list of T cell receptor beta chains from one sample in a study of blood T cell repertoires in COVID-19. Profiling relied on immunoSEQ multiplex PCR, and the TCRdb table lists in-frame clones only, not all of them. The table lists 400,000 or so clones, roughly 86% of them singletons. The sequenced sample was peripheral blood. These receptors were taken from a human donor in a cohort sampled during active COVID-19. Both conserved end residues are part of each CDR3. D genes are given only for firm matches.

TGTGCCAGCAGCTTAAGTAGCGGGAATGGGTACGAGCAGTACTTC | CASSLSSGNGYEQYF | TRBJ2-7 | TRBD2 | TRBV7-9
TGCAGCGTTGCGACTCAGAACTATGGCTACACCTTC | CSVATQNYGYTF | TRBJ1-2 | - | TRBV29-1
TGTGCCAGCAGCTTATCAGGGGGCGGAGGAGGCTACACCTTC | CASSLSGGGGGYTF | TRBJ1-2 | TRBD1 | TRBV7-8
TGTGCCAGCAGTCCGGGACAGGGGAATCAGCCCCAGCATTTT | CASSPGQGNQPQHF | TRBJ1-5 | TRBD1 | TRBV6-5
TGTGCCAGCAGTTTAAGCGGGGGGTTTAGCACAGATACGCAGTATTTT | CASSLSGGFSTDTQYF | TRBJ2-3 | TRBD2 | TRBV6-5
TGTGCCATCACCCAGACAGGGGTAATGAACGGAGGGAACTATGGCTACACCTTC | CAITQTGVMNGGNYGYTF | TRBJ1-2 | TRBD1 | TRBV10-3
TGTGCCAGCAGTACACTACTAGCGGTACTCTCCTACGAGCAGTACTTC | CASSTLLAVLSYEQYF | TRBJ2-7 | TRBD2 | TRBV28
TGTGCCAGCAGCAAGGGACTAGCGGAATTTCCCTACGAGCAGTACTTC | CASSKGLAEFPYEQYF | TRBJ2-7 | TRBD2 | TRBV5-4
TGTGCCAGCAGCTTAGGGACTAGCGGCCTCAATGAGCAGTTCTTC | CASSLGTSGLNEQFF | TRBJ2-1 | TRBD2 | TRBV7-3
TGTGCCAGCATCAAGGGGTTGGGGCTTAGGAACACCATATATTTT | CASIKGLGLRNTIYF | TRBJ1-3 | - | TRBV28
TGTGCCAGCAGCAGACAGGGCCTTAGCAATCAGCCCCAGCATTTT | CASSRQGLSNQPQHF | TRBJ1-5 | TRBD1 | TRBV5-6
TGCGCCAGCAGCCTCTACCCGACGGGACGGACAGCCCAATGGGGCTACACCTTC | CASSLYPTGRTAQWGYTF | TRBJ1-2 | - | TRBV5-1
TGTGCCAGTAGTGAAAGACAGGGAGGAGCCTACAATGAGCAGTTCTTC | CASSERQGGAYNEQFF | TRBJ2-1 | - | TRBV19
TGTGCCAGCAGTCCACCGGGACAGGGGGCATCAGGAGGCTACACCTTC | CASSPPGQGASGGYTF | TRBJ1-2 | TRBD1 | TRBV28
TGTGCCAGTAGTCCCCCCGACAGGAGGAACACCGGGGAGCTGTTTTTT | CASSPPDRRNTGELFF | TRBJ2-2 | - | TRBV19
TGTGCCAGCAGCAAAATCAAGCGGGACGTACACAATGAGCAGTTCTTC | CASSKIKRDVHNEQFF | TRBJ2-1 | - | TRBV21-1
TGTGCCAGCAGTGGAACAGGGGGCGGCTACGAGCAGTACTTC | CASSGTGGGYEQYF | TRBJ2-7 | TRBD1 | TRBV2
TGTGCCAGCAGCCAAGTTCTCTCCGACAGACTCCAGCCCAATCAGCCCCAGCATTTT | CASSQVLSDRLQPNQPQHF | TRBJ1-5 | - | TRBV3-1/TRBV3-2
TGTGCCAGCAAAAGGACTAGCGGGAGGGCCGTGGCGGATACGCAGTATTTT | CASKRTSGRAVADTQYF | TRBJ2-3 | TRBD2 | TRBV2
TGCGCCAGCAGCCAACGCGGTTGGTCAAGCGGAACCCCATACAATGAGCAGTTCTTC | CASSQRGWSSGTPYNEQFF | TRBJ2-1 | - | TRBV4-1
TGTGCCAGCAGTTTCAGGGGCGGGAGGTACGAGCAGTACTTC | CASSFRGGRYEQYF | TRBJ2-7 | TRBD2 | TRBV28
TGTGCCATCAGTGTATCGGGGGAGTACAATGAGCAGTTCTTC | CAISVSGEYNEQFF | TRBJ2-1 | - | TRBV10-3
TGTGCCAGCTCACCGGGACAGGGCCTATTTAATTCACCCCTCCACTTT | CASSPGQGLFNSPLHF | TRBJ1-6 | TRBD1 | TRBV18
TGCAGTGCTAGTAGAGCAGGGATCTCGGTTGCCCCCTGGAATAGCAATCAGCCCCAGCATTTT | CSASRAGISVAPWNSNQPQHF | TRBJ1-5 | - | TRBV20-1
TGCGCCAGCAGCCGCAGCGGGGGGGCACCTGGGGCCAACGTCCTGACTTTC | CASSRSGGAPGANVLTF | TRBJ2-6 | TRBD2 | TRBV5-1
TGTGCCAGCAGTGGGGGGAGGGCCCGCTCCTACGAGCAGTACTTC | CASSGGRARSYEQYF | TRBJ2-7 | TRBD2 | TRBV2
TGTGCCAGCAGCTACCGGCCTAGCGGGGGGAGCTCAGATACGCAGTATTTT | CASSYRPSGGSSDTQYF | TRBJ2-3 | TRBD2 | TRBV7-2
TGTGCCAGCAGCCTTGAAGCGGGGGGGCCTCATGAGCAGTTCTTC | CASSLEAGGPHEQFF | TRBJ2-1 | TRBD2 | TRBV7-3
TGTGCCAGCAGCTCGTACCGGGACAGGGGCCAGACCATATATTTT | CASSSYRDRGQTIYF | TRBJ1-3 | TRBD1 | TRBV11-2